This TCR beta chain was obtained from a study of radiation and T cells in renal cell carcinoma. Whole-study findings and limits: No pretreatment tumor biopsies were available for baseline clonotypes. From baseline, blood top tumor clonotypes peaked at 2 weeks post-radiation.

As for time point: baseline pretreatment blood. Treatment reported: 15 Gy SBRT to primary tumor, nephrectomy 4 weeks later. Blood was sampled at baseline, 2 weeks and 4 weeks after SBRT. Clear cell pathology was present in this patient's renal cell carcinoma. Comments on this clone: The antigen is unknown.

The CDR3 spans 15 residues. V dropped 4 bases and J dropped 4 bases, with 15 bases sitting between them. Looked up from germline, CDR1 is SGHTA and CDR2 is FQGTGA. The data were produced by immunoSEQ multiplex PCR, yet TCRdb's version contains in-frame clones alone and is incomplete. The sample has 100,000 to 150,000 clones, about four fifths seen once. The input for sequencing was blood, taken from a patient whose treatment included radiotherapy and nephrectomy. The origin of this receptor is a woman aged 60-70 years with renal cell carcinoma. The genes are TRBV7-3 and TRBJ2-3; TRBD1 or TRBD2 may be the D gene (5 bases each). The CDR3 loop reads CASSSRDRSPDTQYF. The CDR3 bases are TGTGCCAGCAGCTCCCGGGACCGGAGTCCAGATACGCAGTATTTT. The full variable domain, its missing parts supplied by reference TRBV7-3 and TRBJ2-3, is GAGVSQTPSNKVTEKGKYVELRCDPISGHTALYWYRQSLGQGPEFLIYFQGTGAADDSGLPNDRFFAVRPEGSVSTLKIQRTERGDSAVYLCASSSRDRSPDTQYFGPGTRLTVL.